These 31 T cell receptor beta chains originate from one sample sequenced in a study of neoadjuvant anti-PD-1 for oral cavity cancer. The protocol was immunoSEQ multiplex PCR, while the TCRdb copy is restricted to in-frame clones and leaves out a portion. The table records more than 20,000 clones, around a quarter of them present only once. Time point in this sample: after neoadjuvant nivolumab, at surgical resection. This specimen was tumor tissue, taken after nivolumab (anti-PD-1) treatment. Receptor source: a person aged 40-85 years with oral cavity squamous cell carcinoma.

CDR3 DNA sequence: TGTGCCAGCAGTCCCCCGTCGGGGGGTACGTCTCAAGAGACCCAGTACTTC. Protein: CASSPPSGGTSQETQYF. This chain uses TRBV28 with TRBJ2-5; TRBD2 agrees at 7 bases. This CDR3 comprises 17 residues. Germline V gene lookup returns CDR1 MDHEN and CDR2 SYDVKM. With 5 bases clipped from V and 2 bases from J, the junction kept 14 bases outside the gene matches.

The J gene is TRBJ2-7, the V gene TRBV5-1; no clear D. V lost 7 bases and J 4 bases, leaving 12 bases between the germline ends. CDR3 length: 12 residues. CDR1 and CDR2 (germline): SGHRS, YFSETQ. CDR3 sequence: CASGRWGYEQYF. The CDR3 DNA reads TGCGCCAGCGGGCGTTGGGGTTACGAGCAGTACTTC. The entire variable domain, with the rest obtained from reference TRBV5-1 and TRBJ2-7, is as follows: KAGVTQTPRYLIKTRGQQVTLSCSPISGHRSVSWYQQTPGQGLQFLFEYFSETQRNKGNFPGRFSGRQFSNSRSEMNVSTLELGDSALYLCASGRWGYEQYFGPGTRLTVT.

The rearrangement joins TRBV9 to TRBJ1-1; a possible D gene is TRBD1 (6 bases). Germline-derived CDR1 and CDR2 are SGDLS and YYNGEE. V was pared by 6 bases and J by 0 bases, with 15 bases between. This CDR3 contains 15 residues. Here the CDR3 DNA reads TGTGCCAGCACCCCCGCCGGGACATTGAACACTGAAGCTTTCTTT. It translates to CASTPAGTLNTEAFF.

The V call is TRBV28, the J call TRBJ2-3; 9 positions agree with TRBD2. The germline V gene has CDR1 MDHEN and CDR2 SYDVKM. The J segment lost 3 bases and the V segment lost 3 bases, leaving 4 bases of the junction unmatched. The CDR3 extends over 15 amino acids. The CDR3 loop is CASSFGAGGTDTQYF. In DNA form, the CDR3 reads TGTGCCAGCAGTTTCGGGGCGGGAGGGACAGATACGCAGTATTTT.

There are a few counts of this clone. The chain has TRBV7-3 and TRBJ2-1, with D hard to call. Germline V lookup: CDR1 SGHTA, CDR2 FQGTGA. CDR3 length: 13 amino acids. Trimming pared 5 bases from V and 5 bases from J, leaving 10 bases between. CDR3 coding DNA: TGTGCCAGCAGCCCCGGCAGAAACAATGAGCAGTTCTTC. It yields the protein CASSPGRNNEQFF.

This chain joins TRBV9 and TRBJ1-3; D possibly corresponds to TRBD1 (6 bases). The CDR3 covers 14 residues. Germline CDR1 and CDR2: SGDLS and YYNGEE. Between the trimmed V and J ends, which lost 5 bases and 6 bases, there was a span of 15 bases. Here the CDR3 reads CASSEGGSENTIYF. The CDR3 coding sequence is TGTGCCAGCAGTGAGGGGGGCTCCGAAAACACCATATATTTT.

CDR3 in amino acids: CASSQGVGHPEQFF. The DNA for the CDR3 is TGTGCCAGCAGCCAGGGGGTGGGGCACCCTGAGCAGTTCTTC. V gene TRBV9 combines with J gene TRBJ2-1; TRBD1 aligns across 7 bases. This CDR3 comprises 14 residues. Germline V gene data show CDR1 as SGDLS and CDR2 as YYNGEE. J was trimmed by 9 bases and V by 4 bases; bases with no gene match: 10.

Details on this clone: At one boundary the junction diverges from the germline segment, which might be a read error. The chain uses TRBV11-3 and TRBJ2-1; D is possibly TRBD2 (6 bases). Germline values: CDR1 SGHNT, CDR2 YENEEA. The CDR3 is 14 amino acids. The CDR3: CASSLRDSDNEQFF. The CDR3 bases are TGTGCCAGCAGCCTCCGGGACTCCGACAATGAGCAGTTCTTC.

This clone was seen many times. The CDR3 DNA follows: TGTGCCAGCAGTGGTCAGGCAGTCGATGGCTACACCTTC. It translates to CASSGQAVDGYTF. This chain joins TRBV2 and TRBJ1-2; D remains ambiguous. CDR3 length: 13 amino acids. V was shortened by 4 bases and J by 6 bases, with 12 bases between the two germline ends. Per the germline V gene, CDR1 is SNHLY and CDR2 is FYNNEI. Filled out from reference TRBV2 and TRBJ1-2, the complete variable domain reads EPEVTQTPSHQVTQMGQEVILRCVPISNHLYFYWYRQILGQKVEFLVSFYNNEISEKSEIFDDQFSVERPDGSNFTLKIRSTKLEDSAMYFCASSGQAVDGYTFGSGTRLTVV.

The V and J genes are TRBV10-3 and TRBJ2-7, with a weak D call TRBD2 (6 bases). The CDR3 is 12 amino acids. V was shortened by 4 bases and J by 2 bases, with 6 bases between the two germline ends. The germline gives CDR1 ENHRY, CDR2 SYGVKD. This CDR3 reads CAISGTTYEQYF. The CDR3 DNA reads as TGTGCCATCAGTGGGACTACCTACGAGCAGTACTTC.

This clone was found a few times. The chain has TRBV7-5 and TRBJ2-7; TRBD1, the table's D call, was not compared with the DNA. TRBV7-5 is tagged as a pseudogene. The CDR3 consists of 16 residues. DNA of the CDR3: TGTGCCAGAAGCTTAGCACGAAGGGGGCACGTCCCCGAGCAGTACTTC. It is translated as CARSLARRGHVPEQYF.

The V gene is TRBV12-5, the J gene TRBJ2-7; D is uncertain. Germline-derived CDR1 and CDR2 are LGHNT and FRNRAP. This CDR3 is 15 amino acids long. Between the trimmed V and J ends, which lost 0 bases and 2 bases, there was a span of 11 bases. The CDR3, as DNA: TGTGCTAGTGGTTTGGTAAACCCGCCCACCTACGAGCAGTACTTC. Protein product: CASGLVNPPTYEQYF.

This rearrangement joins TRBV4-1 to TRBJ1-2, with 7 bases fitting TRBD1. With 3 bases clipped from V and 4 bases from J, the junction kept 8 bases outside the gene matches. The germline CDR1 and CDR2 sequences are MGHRA and YSYEKL. The CDR3 covers 15 residues. The CDR3 coding sequence is TGCGCCAGCAGCCAGCCCTCGGCAGGGGGCTATGGCTACACCTTC. Translation gives CASSQPSAGGYGYTF.

This clone has more than one count but fewer than ten. This chain uses TRBV5-6 with TRBJ2-5; 12 positions agree with TRBD2. The V segment lost 2 bases and the J segment 5 bases; nucleotides outside the gene matches: 4. CDR1 and CDR2 (germline): SGHDT, YYEEEE. The CDR3 spans 15 residues. The CDR3 loop reads CASSFLAGGRETQYF. The CDR3 DNA reads as TGTGCCAGCAGCTTCCTAGCGGGGGGGCGGGAGACCCAGTACTTC.

The J gene is TRBJ1-4, the V gene TRBV6-6; no clear D. Per the germline V gene, CDR1 is MNHNY and CDR2 is SVGAGI (reference sequence). This CDR3 spans 13 amino acids. V lost 4 bases, J lost 8 bases, and 11 bases lay in between. The CDR3 region is CASSLADAEKLFF. Written as DNA, the CDR3 is TGTGCCAGCAGTTTGGCAGATGCCGAAAAACTGTTTTTT.

The chain carries TRBV28 and TRBJ1-2; D is possibly TRBD1 (5 bases). CDR1 MDHEN and CDR2 SYDVKM come from the germline V gene. CDR3 size: 14 residues. V lost 4 bases to trimming and J lost 4 bases, with 13 bases between them. In nucleotides, the CDR3 is TGTGCCAGCAGTTATATAGGGACGGGCTATGGCTACACCTTC. Amino acid sequence: CASSYIGTGYGYTF.

By share of the sample, this clone is medium-sized. The V gene is TRBV10-3, the J gene TRBJ2-1; D gene ambiguous. V shed 8 bases and J shed 6 bases, with 11 bases lying between them. The CDR3 sequence is 12 residues long. Germline V gives CDR1 ENHRY, CDR2 SYGVKD. The CDR3 nucleotides are TGTGCCATCGGGTTCGACGTCAATGAGCAGTTCTTC. Translated, it gives CAIGFDVNEQFF.

The chain recombines TRBV27 with TRBJ1-1; D is possibly TRBD1 (5 bases). The germline CDR1 and CDR2 sequences are MNHEY and SMNVEV (reference sequence). Trimming took off 6 bases at V and 5 bases at J, with 19 bases between the two ends. The CDR3 contains 15 residues. CDR3 DNA sequence: TGTGCCAGCAGCCCTCTTCGTCACGAGGGGACTGAAGCTTTCTTT. It translates to CASSPLRHEGTEAFF.

This clone was seen a handful of times. This chain joins TRBV27 and TRBJ2-7; D unclear. The V gene's germline CDR1 is MNHEY and CDR2 SMNVEV (reference sequence). CDR3 length: 13 amino acids. Trimming took 0 bases from V and 6 from J, leaving 9 bases between them. CDR3 region: CASSLSSSLEQYF. DNA for the CDR3: TGTGCCAGCAGTTTATCGTCCAGTCTCGAGCAGTACTTC.

In its sample, this clone was seen a few times. The V and J genes are TRBV5-1 and TRBJ1-1; possibly TRBD1 for D (6 bases). This CDR3 region has 15 residues. The V end was cut by 4 bases, the J end by 1 base, with 14 bases between. Germline CDR1 is SGHRS and CDR2 is YFSETQ. The CDR3 DNA reads TGCGCCAGCAGCAGGGGGGCCAGTACGAACACTGAAGCTTTCTTT. Translating gives CASSRGASTNTEAFF. Supplemented by reference TRBV5-1 and TRBJ1-1, the full variable domain reads KAGVTQTPRYLIKTRGQQVTLSCSPISGHRSVSWYQQTPGQGLQFLFEYFSETQRNKGNFPGRFSGRQFSNSRSEMNVSTLELGDSALYLCASSRGASTNTEAFFGQGTRLTVV.

CDR3 DNA sequence: TGCAGTGCCGAAAGCACAGATACGCAGTATTTT. It codes for CSAESTDTQYF. The chain recombines TRBV20-1 with TRBJ2-3; D gene unclear. Germline assignment: CDR1 DFQATT and CDR2 SNEGSKA (reference sequence). The ends were cut back, 6 bases at V and 0 bases at J, with 4 bases in the middle. CDR3 size: 11 residues.

This clone appeared a few times. V usage is TRBV9 and J usage is TRBJ1-2; possible D gene TRBD1, 6 bases. The length of the CDR3 is 15 residues. V was trimmed by 6 bases and J by 2 bases, leaving 17 bases between them. Germline lookup yields CDR1 SGDLS and CDR2 YYNGEE. The CDR3 DNA is TGTGCCAGCAACCCCCAGGGGAGAACCAACTATGGCTACACCTTC. Translation: CASNPQGRTNYGYTF.

This clone is classed as medium-sized. V gene TRBV7-9 combines with J gene TRBJ1-1; 7 bases map to TRBD1. V trimming: 1 base; J trimming: 11 bases; junction bases outside the gene matches: 7. The CDR3 runs to 13 residues. The germline gives CDR1 SEHNR, CDR2 FQNEAQ (reference sequence). CDR3 nucleotides: TGTGCCAGCAGCTTAGGACAGGGTGGGGGTGCTTTCTTT. It codes for CASSLGQGGGAFF.

This clone was observed a few times. The CDR3 sequence is CASSLAGGPGGTDTQYF. For the CDR3, the DNA is TGTGCCAGCAGCTTAGCGGGAGGGCCGGGAGGCACAGATACGCAGTATTTT. This sequence joins TRBV13 and TRBJ2-3; 8 positions agree with TRBD2. The germline gives CDR1 PRHDT, CDR2 FYEKMQ (reference sequence). V dropped 1 base and J dropped 1; count of bases not matched to a gene: 7. The CDR3 totals 17 residues.

In its sample, this clone ranks as medium-sized. V is TRBV4-2 and J is TRBJ2-7; tentative D call: TRBD2 (7 bases). The ends were cut back, 1 base at V and 2 bases at J, with 12 bases in the middle. The germline V gene has CDR1 LGHNA and CDR2 YNFKEQ. There are 15 residues in the CDR3. The CDR3 bases are TGTGCCAGCAGCCAAGGGGAGGGGGGAACCTACGAGCAGTACTTC. This gives the protein CASSQGEGGTYEQYF.

This clone was observed a few times. The V and J genes are TRBV5-1 and TRBJ2-2; D ambiguous. V dropped 7 bases and J dropped 7 bases, with 17 bases sitting between them. Germline values: CDR1 SGHRS, CDR2 YFSETQ. The CDR3 loop spans 14 amino acids. The chain's CDR3 is CASGNPSLGGELFF. In nucleotides, the CDR3 is TGCGCCAGCGGAAACCCTAGTTTGGGCGGGGAGCTGTTTTTT. The variable domain in full, with the rest retrieved from reference TRBV5-1 and TRBJ2-2, is KAGVTQTPRYLIKTRGQQVTLSCSPISGHRSVSWYQQTPGQGLQFLFEYFSETQRNKGNFPGRFSGRQFSNSRSEMNVSTLELGDSALYLCASGNPSLGGELFFGEGSRLTVL.

This clone was counted between two and nine times. The chain is built from TRBV6-5 and TRBJ1-2; unclear D gene. This CDR3 region has 13 residues. Germline lookup yields CDR1 MNHEY and CDR2 SVGAGI. V was trimmed by 2 bases and J by 4 bases, leaving 8 bases between them. The CDR3 loop is CASSYVPAYGYTF. The CDR3 DNA reads TGTGCCAGCAGTTACGTGCCCGCCTATGGCTACACCTTC.

This clone was observed at least ten times. The chain uses TRBV5-4 and TRBJ2-3; 7 positions match TRBD1. Germline loops: CDR1 SGHNT, CDR2 YYREEE (reference sequence). The CDR3 runs 13 residues. The V segment lost 3 bases and the J segment 3 bases; nucleotides outside the gene matches: 1. The CDR3 spells CASSSDRTDTQYF. For the CDR3, the DNA is TGTGCCAGCAGCTCGGACAGGACAGATACGCAGTATTTT.

CDR3 region: CASSRDRASGNEQFF. The CDR3 coding sequence is TGTGCCAGCAGCCGAGACAGGGCATCAGGCAATGAGCAGTTCTTC. The V gene is TRBV11-3, the J gene TRBJ2-1; 7 bases align to TRBD1. CDR1 is SGHNT and CDR2 is YENEEA in the germline V gene. J gave up 6 bases and V 5 bases, and 10 bases lay outside the gene matches. There are 15 residues in the CDR3.

Note on this clone: An end of the junction does not agree with germline; a read error may underlie this. The chain joins TRBV6-4 to TRBJ1-3; tentative D call: TRBD1 (5 bases). The CDR3 extends over 14 amino acids. Germline V lookup: CDR1 MRHNA, CDR2 SNTAGT. Written as DNA, the CDR3 is TGTGCCAGCAGTGACTCTGGGGTTAGGGGCAGGGTGAAGTTT. Its protein product is CASSDSGVRGRVKF.

This clone is termed large. The chain couples TRBV2 to TRBJ2-7, with D unresolved. The V gene's germline CDR1 is SNHLY and CDR2 FYNNEI. This CDR3 spans 13 amino acids. Deletions cut 7 bases from V and 0 bases from J, with 10 bases between. The CDR3 sequence: CASTAADSYEQYF. CDR3 bases: TGTGCCAGCACCGCGGCCGACTCCTACGAGCAGTACTTC.